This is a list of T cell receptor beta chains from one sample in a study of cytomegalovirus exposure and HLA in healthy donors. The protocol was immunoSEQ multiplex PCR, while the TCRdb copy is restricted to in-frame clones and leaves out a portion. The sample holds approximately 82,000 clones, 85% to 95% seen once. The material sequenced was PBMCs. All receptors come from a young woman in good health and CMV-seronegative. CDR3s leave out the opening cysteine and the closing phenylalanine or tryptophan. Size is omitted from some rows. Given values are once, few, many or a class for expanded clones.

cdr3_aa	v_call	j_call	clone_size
ASSSSIAGGAYEQY	TRBV11-2	TRBJ2-7	-
ASSLGGEKTQY	TRBV13	TRBJ2-5	-
ASSLTGGNTEAF	TRBV27	TRBJ1-1	-
ASSTTGVEEKLF	TRBV19	TRBJ1-4	-
ASSHRGSLYGYT	TRBV6-6	TRBJ1-2	-
ATGQSTNEKLF	TRBV30	TRBJ1-4	-
ASSSLAGAYNEQF	TRBV11-3	TRBJ2-1	-
ASTLVGGRTEAF	TRBV6-5	TRBJ1-1	-
ASSQELRGNEQF	TRBV14	TRBJ2-1	once
ASSLTGASGNTIY	TRBV13	TRBJ1-3	-
ASSSYRNSYNEQF	TRBV5-8	TRBJ2-1	-
ASSQTSGEQY	TRBV5-6	TRBJ2-7	-
ASSYPSGGTDTQY	TRBV6-5	TRBJ2-3	-
ASSPEY	TRBV7-9	TRBJ2-5	-
ASGLVSSYNEQF	TRBV6-5	TRBJ2-1	-
ASTPVFGAF	TRBV19	TRBJ1-1	-
ASETGLSNQPQH	TRBV19	TRBJ1-5	-
ASSEGGFETQY	TRBV2	TRBJ2-5	-
ASSPSSTDTQY	TRBV18	TRBJ2-3	once
ASSSTGTSGGETQY	TRBV7-9	TRBJ2-5	-
ASSPLAGEGETQY	TRBV18	TRBJ2-5	-
ASSLLLVSNTEAF	TRBV13	TRBJ1-1	-
ASSLGRGQETQY	TRBV11-2	TRBJ2-5	-
ASILLESRGQEELF	TRBV7-9	TRBJ2-2	once
ASSRDRALISSGNTIY	TRBV2	TRBJ1-3	-
ASTVQGFGTDTQY	TRBV2	TRBJ2-3	-
ASSLRKIAGPSYEQY	TRBV5-4	TRBJ2-7	-
ASSPGTGVFYEQY	TRBV18	TRBJ2-7	-
ASSLATGLSGNTIY	TRBV11-2	TRBJ1-3	few
ASSSTYEQY	TRBV27	TRBJ2-7	once
ASSPGSGYT	TRBV5-6	TRBJ1-2	-
ASSEGTPPGTQY	TRBV5-1	TRBJ2-5	-
ASSRGQAATNEKLF	TRBV6-6	TRBJ1-4	-
ASSDTLARKTQY	TRBV7-2	TRBJ2-5	-
ASGLASYNEQF	TRBV2	TRBJ2-1	-
ASAWGGERQLF	TRBV19	TRBJ1-4	-
AWIQGAFNTEAF	TRBV30	TRBJ1-1	-
ASSITGFVTEAF	TRBV19	TRBJ1-1	-
ASSDAQGALNSPLH	TRBV18	TRBJ1-6	-
ASSRGQGPPDTQY	TRBV6-6	TRBJ2-3	-
ASSQSTGLKTQY	TRBV4-3	TRBJ2-5	-
ASSPGGAMNTEAF	TRBV14	TRBJ1-1	-
ASSQLAGGSYEQY	TRBV4-3	TRBJ2-7	-
ASSQANLETQY	TRBV4-1	TRBJ2-5	-
ATSYARTGGYNEQF	TRBV15	TRBJ2-1	-
ASSSGSNTGELF	TRBV6-4	TRBJ2-2	-
ASSQRQELNTEAF	TRBV4-1	TRBJ1-1	-
ASSARLAGADEQF	TRBV5-1	TRBJ2-1	-
ASSLARGGPRGGNEQF	TRBV7-8	TRBJ2-1	once
ASSVRHSTDTQY	TRBV6-4	TRBJ2-3	-
ASKQFPGQGSTDTQY	TRBV2	TRBJ2-3	-
ASSSGLGGETQY	TRBV7-2	TRBJ2-5	once
ASSLSMTGSNQPQH	TRBV7-9	TRBJ1-5	-
ASSLGQGVDTQY	TRBV5-5	TRBJ2-3	-
ASSPRDRTESYTGELF	TRBV7-6	TRBJ2-2	-
AIMGDRENPYEQY	TRBV10-3	TRBJ2-7	-
ASSIVGGEHEQY	TRBV19	TRBJ2-7	-
ASSHLEDRAETEAF	TRBV23-1	TRBJ1-1	-